The 16 T cell receptor beta chains below all came from one sample that was sequenced in a study of cytomegalovirus exposure and HLA in healthy donors (dated by TCRdb to between 2016 and 2019). Library preparation was by the immunoSEQ multiplex PCR assay. This is the immuneACCESS table as TCRdb keeps it, with only in-frame sequences that have V and J called. A part of the clones is gone; compared with another copy, unresolved V genes explain less than half, and the rest is unexplained. The sample records under 200,000 clones, about four fifths of which are singletons. Approximately 7% of the sample lies in the top ten. The specimen sequenced was PBMCs. All receptors derive from a young man in good health and CMV-seropositive.

This sequence joins TRBV7-8 and TRBJ2-7; D unresolved. The CDR3 covers 14 residues. The V gene's germline CDR1 is SGHVS and CDR2 FQNEAQ. V shed 5 bases and J shed 2 bases, with 13 bases lying between them. Here the CDR3 reads CASSLDTLTYEQYF. The DNA for the CDR3 is TGTGCCAGCAGCCTCGACACTTTAACCTACGAGCAGTACTTC. Based on the CDR3 plus reference TRBV7-8 and TRBJ2-7, the full variable domain is GAGVSQSPRYKVAKRGQDVALRCDPISGHVSLFWYQQALGQGPEFLTYFQNEAQLDKSGLPSDRFFAERPEGSVSTLKIQRTQQEDSAVYLCASSLDTLTYEQYFGPGTRLTVT.

This clone was seen only once. The rearrangement uses TRBV5-4 and TRBJ2-3; D not resolved. Between the trimmed V and J ends, which lost 7 bases and 1 base, there was a span of 13 bases. The CDR3 consists of 14 residues. Germline V gene sequence: CDR1 SGHNT, CDR2 YYREEE (reference sequence). DNA of the CDR3: TGTGCCAGCTCCTCGGTCTCCCGCACAGATACGCAGTATTTT. Protein: CASSSVSRTDTQYF.

This clone was seen more than once but under ten times. This chain connects TRBV7-9 to TRBJ2-3, with D uncertain. The germline V gene encodes CDR1 SEHNR and CDR2 FQNEAQ (reference sequence). This CDR3 has 14 residues. The germline V and J ends were trimmed by 0 bases and 1 base, with 5 bases remaining between them. The CDR3 spells CASSLAGRTDTQYF. The CDR3 DNA follows: TGTGCCAGCAGCTTAGCGGGCCGCACAGATACGCAGTATTTT. The whole variable domain, filled in from reference TRBV7-9 and TRBJ2-3, reads DTGVSQNPRHKITKRGQNVTFRCDPISEHNRLYWYRQTLGQGPEFLTYFQNEAQLEKSRLLSDRFSAERPKGSFSTLEIQRTEQGDSAMYLCASSLAGRTDTQYFGPGTRLTVL.

The chain employs TRBV5-4 and TRBJ2-7; D ambiguous. The CDR3 has 16 amino acids. Germline loops: CDR1 SGHNT, CDR2 YYREEE (reference sequence). The V end lost 3 bases, the J end lost 1 base, and 17 bases lay between the germline ends. CDR3 sequence (DNA): TGTGCCAGCAGCTCCCCCGAGCACTCCTTTTCCTACGAGCAGTACTTC. The encoded protein is CASSSPEHSFSYEQYF. Full variable domain (remainder filled in from reference TRBV5-4 and TRBJ2-7): ETGVTQSPTHLIKTRGQQVTLRCSSQSGHNTVSWYQQALGQGPQFIFQYYREEENGRGNFPPRFSGLQFPNYSSELNVNALELDDSALYLCASSSPEHSFSYEQYFGPGTRLTVT.

This chain uses TRBV19 with TRBJ2-1, with 8 bases aligning to TRBD1. The CDR3 extends over 16 amino acids. Germline values: CDR1 LNHDA, CDR2 SQIVND (reference sequence). Trimming at V came to 3 bases and at J to 6 bases, leaving 10 bases not matched to a gene. The CDR3 DNA is TGTGCCAGTAGTATCCTTACGGGACAGGAGATCAATGAGCAGTTCTTC. It is translated as CASSILTGQEINEQFF.

This clone was observed a few times. The CDR3 sequence is CASSPINTGELFF. The CDR3 DNA reads as TGTGCCAGCAGTCCAATTAACACCGGGGAGCTGTTTTTT. V gene TRBV27 combines with J gene TRBJ2-2; no clear D. The CDR3 is made up of 13 amino acids. V was cut by 5 bases and J by 2 bases, with 6 bases left in between. From germline, CDR1 is MNHEY and CDR2 SMNVEV (reference sequence).

The chain employs TRBV6-5 and TRBJ1-2; no clear D. This CDR3 contains 13 residues. The ends were cut back, 5 bases at V and 6 bases at J, with 13 bases in the middle. Germline values: CDR1 MNHEY, CDR2 SVGAGI. CDR3 loop: CASSPHMKHGYTF. CDR3 bases: TGTGCCAGCAGTCCCCATATGAAGCATGGCTACACCTTC.

The J gene is TRBJ2-5, the V gene TRBV7-2; TRBD2 is a possible D gene (7 bases). Germline lookup yields CDR1 SGHTA and CDR2 FQGNSA. Trimming removed 4 bases from V and 5 bases from J, with 17 bases in between. CDR3 length: 15 amino acids. CDR3 bases: TGTGCCAGCAGCTCCCGGTCGGGGGGCCACGAGACCCAGTACTTC. This sequence encodes CASSSRSGGHETQYF. Based on the CDR3 plus reference TRBV7-2 and TRBJ2-5, the full variable domain is GAGVSQSPSNKVTEKGKDVELRCDPISGHTALYWYRQSLGQGLEFLIYFQGNSAPDKSGLPSDRFSAERTGGSVSTLTIQRTQQEDSAVYLCASSSRSGGHETQYFGPGTRLLVL.

The chain joins TRBV30 to TRBJ2-2; TRBD2 agrees at 14 bases. Per germline, CDR1 GTSNPN and CDR2 SVGIG (reference sequence). This CDR3 is 14 amino acids long. The V gene end was trimmed by 8 bases and the J gene end by 6 bases; junction bases not matched to a gene: 5. The CDR3 here is CALGLAGAPGELFF. The CDR3 nucleotides read TGTGCCCTGGGACTAGCGGGAGCCCCCGGGGAGCTGTTTTTT.

A single count supports this clone. The genes are TRBV9 and TRBJ2-5; TRBD2 matches at 11 bases. Germline V gene sequence: CDR1 SGDLS, CDR2 YYNGEE. Losses at the gene ends were 4 bases for V and 2 bases for J; bases not matched to a gene: 7. The CDR3 covers 16 residues. As DNA, the CDR3 is TGTGCCAGCAGCTCTCGACTAGCGGGACGTCAAGAGACCCAGTACTTC. Translating gives CASSSRLAGRQETQYF.

V usage is TRBV28 and J usage is TRBJ1-2; D might be TRBD1 (6 bases). Germline-derived CDR1 and CDR2 are MDHEN and SYDVKM. The CDR3 totals 13 residues. Trimming removed 6 bases from V and 5 bases from J, with 13 bases in between. CDR3 region: CASSRDILYGYTF. CDR3 coding DNA: TGTGCCAGCAGCCGGGACATACTTTATGGCTACACCTTC.

This clone turned up a few times. This sequence joins TRBV19 and TRBJ2-2; D not resolved. This CDR3 region has 14 residues. Deletions cut 7 bases from V and 0 bases from J, with 9 bases between. Germline values: CDR1 LNHDA, CDR2 SQIVND (reference sequence). In DNA, the CDR3 is TGTGCCAGTATGAGCCGGGCGAACACCGGGGAGCTGTTTTTT. Its protein is CASMSRANTGELFF.

The CDR3 sequence is CASSLTGGHEKLFF. The CDR3 bases are TGTGCCAGCAGTCTTACAGGGGGGCACGAAAAACTGTTTTTT. The chain links TRBV27 to TRBJ1-4, with TRBD1 matching 8 bases. The V gene end was trimmed by 5 bases and the J gene end by 8 bases; junction bases not matched to a gene: 7. Germline V gene data show CDR1 as MNHEY and CDR2 as SMNVEV (reference sequence). There are 14 residues in the CDR3.

V usage is TRBV5-6 and J usage is TRBJ2-1; 10 bases match TRBD2. J lost 3 bases, V lost 3 bases, and 6 bases had no gene match. Germline V gene sequence: CDR1 SGHDT, CDR2 YYEEEE. The CDR3 consists of 16 residues. The CDR3 sequence: CASSSTGTSDYNEQFF. The CDR3 region has the DNA TGTGCCAGCAGCTCGACCGGGACTAGCGACTACAATGAGCAGTTCTTC.

V gene TRBV28 combines with J gene TRBJ2-7; 8 bases fit TRBD1. V lost 5 bases and J lost 0; bases outside the gene matches: 6. CDR1 and CDR2 from the germline V gene are MDHEN and SYDVKM. The CDR3 runs to 15 residues. The CDR3 sequence: CASSPPGTGSYEQYF. The CDR3 DNA reads TGTGCCAGCAGTCCTCCGGGGACAGGCTCCTACGAGCAGTACTTC.

The chain uses TRBV27 and TRBJ2-7, with TRBD1 matching 10 bases. The germline V gene encodes CDR1 MNHEY and CDR2 SMNVEV (reference sequence). The CDR3 totals 15 residues. V lost 5 bases to trimming and J lost 5 bases; unmatched junction nucleotides: 9. CDR3 nucleotide sequence: TGTGCCAGCAGTCCAAGGGACAGGGGAAAGAACGAGCAGTACTTC. Residues: CASSPRDRGKNEQYF.